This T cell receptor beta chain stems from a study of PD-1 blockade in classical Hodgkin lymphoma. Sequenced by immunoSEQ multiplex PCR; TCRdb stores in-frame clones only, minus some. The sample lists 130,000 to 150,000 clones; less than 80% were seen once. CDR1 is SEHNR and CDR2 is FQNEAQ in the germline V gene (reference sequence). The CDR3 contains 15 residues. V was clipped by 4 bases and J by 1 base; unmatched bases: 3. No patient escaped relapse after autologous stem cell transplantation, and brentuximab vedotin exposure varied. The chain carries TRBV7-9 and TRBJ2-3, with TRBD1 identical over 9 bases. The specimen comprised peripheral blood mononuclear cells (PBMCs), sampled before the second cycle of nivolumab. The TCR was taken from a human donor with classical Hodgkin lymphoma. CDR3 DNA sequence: TGTGCCAGCAGCTACCGGGACAGGGGCACAGATACGCAGTATTTT. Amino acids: CASSYRDRGTDTQYF.